This TCR beta chain is drawn from a study of early T cells in non-severe SARS-CoV-2 infection. Trimming at V came to 3 bases and at J to 0 bases, leaving 12 bases not matched to a gene. CDR3 length: 17 residues. Germline assignment: CDR1 DFQATT and CDR2 SNEGSKA (reference sequence). Each CDR3 protein is one row after TCRdb ran MiXCR on the 5' RACE reads. The sample yields tens of thousands of distinct CDR3 sequences, 6% to 8.5% seen once. Sequencing input: whole blood. This clonotype was sampled from an adult who was a healthcare worker with PCR-confirmed SARS-CoV-2 infection or an uninfected control (not recorded which). The rearrangement uses TRBV20-1 and TRBJ2-7, with 9 bases aligning to TRBD2. CDR3 loop: CSARPPSGKEGSYEQYF. The CDR3 DNA reads as TGCAGTGCTAGGCCGCCTAGCGGGAAAGAAGGCTCCTACGAGCAGTACTTC.